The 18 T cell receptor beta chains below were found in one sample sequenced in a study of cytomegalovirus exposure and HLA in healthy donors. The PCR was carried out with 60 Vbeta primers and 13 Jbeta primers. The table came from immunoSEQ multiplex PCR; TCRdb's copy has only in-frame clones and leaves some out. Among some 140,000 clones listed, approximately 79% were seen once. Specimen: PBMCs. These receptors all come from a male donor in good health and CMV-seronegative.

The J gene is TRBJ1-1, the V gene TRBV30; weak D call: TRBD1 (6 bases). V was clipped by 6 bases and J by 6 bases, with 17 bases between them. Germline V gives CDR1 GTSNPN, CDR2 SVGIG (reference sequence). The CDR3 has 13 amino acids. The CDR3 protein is CACSLGGLPEAFF. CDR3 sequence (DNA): TGTGCCTGCTCCCTCGGGGGGCTCCCTGAAGCTTTCTTT.

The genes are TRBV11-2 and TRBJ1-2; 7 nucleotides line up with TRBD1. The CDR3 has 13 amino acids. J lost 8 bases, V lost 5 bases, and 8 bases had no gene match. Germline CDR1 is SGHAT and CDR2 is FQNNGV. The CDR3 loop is CASSLTGREGYTF. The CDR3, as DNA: TGTGCCAGCAGCCTGACAGGGCGAGAGGGCTACACCTTC. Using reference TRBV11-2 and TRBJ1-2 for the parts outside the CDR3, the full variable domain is EAGVAQSPRYKIIEKRQSVAFWCNPISGHATLYWYQQILGQGPKLLIQFQNNGVVDDSQLPKDRFSAERLKGVDSTLKIQPAKLEDSAVYLCASSLTGREGYTFGSGTRLTVV.

CDR3 sequence reads: CASDEGQGAGDTQYF. The CDR3 DNA reads TGCGCCAGTGATGAGGGACAGGGGGCAGGGGATACGCAGTATTTT. The chain links TRBV4-3 to TRBJ2-3; 12 bases map to TRBD1. With 9 bases clipped from V and 6 bases from J, the junction kept 10 bases outside the gene matches. This CDR3 is 15 amino acids long. Germline V CDR1 and CDR2: LGHNA, YSLEER.

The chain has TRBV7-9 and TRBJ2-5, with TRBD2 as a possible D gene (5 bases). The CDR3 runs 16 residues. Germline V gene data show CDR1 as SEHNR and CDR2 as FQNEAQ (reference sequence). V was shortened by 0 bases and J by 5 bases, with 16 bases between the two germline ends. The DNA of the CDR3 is TGTGCCAGCAGCTTAGCGGGAGAACTTTTCTTGGAGACCCAGTACTTC. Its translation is CASSLAGELFLETQYF.

DNA for the CDR3: TGTGCCAGCAGTTACAGCGACAGGGGGAACTATGGCTACACCTTC. It encodes CASSYSDRGNYGYTF. This chain uses TRBV6-5 with TRBJ1-2; 9 bases are a match to TRBD1. Germline V gene sequence: CDR1 MNHEY, CDR2 SVGAGI. This CDR3 is built from 15 residues. J gave up 2 bases and V 2 bases, and 3 bases lay outside the gene matches.

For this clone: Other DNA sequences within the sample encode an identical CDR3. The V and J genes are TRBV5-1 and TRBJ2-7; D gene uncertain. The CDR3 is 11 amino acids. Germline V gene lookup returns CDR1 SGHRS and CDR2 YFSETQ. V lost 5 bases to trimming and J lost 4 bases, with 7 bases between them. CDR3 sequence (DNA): TGCGCCAGCAGATCAGGTTACGAGCAGTACTTC. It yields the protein CASRSGYEQYF.

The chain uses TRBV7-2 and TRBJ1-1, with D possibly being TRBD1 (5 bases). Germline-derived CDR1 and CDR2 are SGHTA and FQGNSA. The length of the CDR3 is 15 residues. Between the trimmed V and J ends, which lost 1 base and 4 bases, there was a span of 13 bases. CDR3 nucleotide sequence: TGTGCCAGCAGCTTAGTGGCGGCAAGGGGCACTGAAGCTTTCTTT. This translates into CASSLVAARGTEAFF.

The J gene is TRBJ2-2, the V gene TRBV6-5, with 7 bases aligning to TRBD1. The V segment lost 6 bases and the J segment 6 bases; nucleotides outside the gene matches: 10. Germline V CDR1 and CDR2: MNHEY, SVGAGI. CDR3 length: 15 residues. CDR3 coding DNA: TGTGCCAGCAGGTCTGACAGGGTCGGGGCCGGGGAGCTGTTTTTT. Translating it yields CASRSDRVGAGELFF.

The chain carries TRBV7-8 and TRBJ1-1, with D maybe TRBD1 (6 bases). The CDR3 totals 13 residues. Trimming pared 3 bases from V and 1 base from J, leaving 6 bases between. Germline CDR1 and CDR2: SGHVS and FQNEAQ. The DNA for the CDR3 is TGTGCCAGCAGCTTGACAGGGAACACTGAAGCTTTCTTT. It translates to CASSLTGNTEAFF.

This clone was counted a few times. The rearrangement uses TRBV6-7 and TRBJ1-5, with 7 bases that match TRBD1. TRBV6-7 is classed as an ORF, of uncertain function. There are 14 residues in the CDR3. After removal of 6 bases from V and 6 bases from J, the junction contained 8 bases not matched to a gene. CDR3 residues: CASRSTGVSQPQHF. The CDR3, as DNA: TGTGCCAGCAGGTCAACAGGGGTCTCTCAGCCCCAGCATTTT.

The chain's CDR3 is CASRTSLSNEQFF. CDR3 in DNA: TGTGCCAGTCGTACTAGCTTAAGCAATGAGCAGTTCTTC. This chain connects TRBV19 to TRBJ2-1, with D possibly TRBD2 on 6 matching bases. The V gene lost 8 bases and the J gene lost 6 bases, with 14 bases spanning the gap. CDR3 length: 13 amino acids. CDR1 and CDR2 (germline): LNHDA, SQIVND (reference sequence).

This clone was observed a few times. CDR3 residues: CASSLNEVYEQYF. CDR3 bases: TGTGCCAGCAGCTTAAATGAGGTTTACGAGCAGTACTTC. J is TRBJ2-7 and V is TRBV7-9; D not certain. The germline gives CDR1 SEHNR, CDR2 FQNEAQ (reference sequence). The CDR3 is 13 amino acids. Trimming removed 2 bases from V and 4 bases from J, with 9 bases in between. Together with reference TRBV7-9 and TRBJ2-7, the CDR3 gives the full variable domain: DTGVSQNPRHKITKRGQNVTFRCDPISEHNRLYWYRQTLGQGPEFLTYFQNEAQLEKSRLLSDRFSAERPKGSFSTLEIQRTEQGDSAMYLCASSLNEVYEQYFGPGTRLTVT.

The CDR3 DNA reads as TGTGCCAGCAGCCCCGGAGTAGGCTATGGCTACACCTTC. Translation gives CASSPGVGYGYTF. The rearrangement uses TRBV7-2 and TRBJ1-2, with D uncertain. The germline gives CDR1 SGHTA, CDR2 FQGNSA. The CDR3 spans 13 residues. V lost 5 bases and J 4 bases, leaving 11 bases between the germline ends.

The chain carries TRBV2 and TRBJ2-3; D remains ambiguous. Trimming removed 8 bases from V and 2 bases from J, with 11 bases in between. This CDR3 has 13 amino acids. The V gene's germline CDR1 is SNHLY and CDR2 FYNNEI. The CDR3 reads CASLDSLTDTQYF. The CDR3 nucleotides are TGTGCCAGCCTCGACTCACTCACAGATACGCAGTATTTT.

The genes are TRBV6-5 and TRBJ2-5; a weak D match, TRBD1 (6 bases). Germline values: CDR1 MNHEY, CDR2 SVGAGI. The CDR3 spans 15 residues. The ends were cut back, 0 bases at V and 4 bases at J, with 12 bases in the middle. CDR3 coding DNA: TGTGCCAGCAGTTACTCTGTTCAGGGGAGAGAGACCCAGTACTTC. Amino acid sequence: CASSYSVQGRETQYF.

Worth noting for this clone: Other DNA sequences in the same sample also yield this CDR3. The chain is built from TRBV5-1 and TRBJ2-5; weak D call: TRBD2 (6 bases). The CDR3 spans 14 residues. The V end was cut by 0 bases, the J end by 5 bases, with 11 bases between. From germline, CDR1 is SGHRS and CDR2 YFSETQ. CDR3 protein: CASSLGTGRETQYF. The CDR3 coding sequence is TGCGCCAGCAGCTTGGGGACGGGGAGGGAGACCCAGTACTTC.

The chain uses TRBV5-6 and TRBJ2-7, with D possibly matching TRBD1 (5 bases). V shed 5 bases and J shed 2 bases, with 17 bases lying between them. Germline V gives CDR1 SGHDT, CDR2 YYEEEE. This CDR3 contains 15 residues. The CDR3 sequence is CASSLFRGGTYEQYF. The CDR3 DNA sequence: TGTGCCAGCAGTCTTTTTAGGGGCGGCACCTACGAGCAGTACTTC.

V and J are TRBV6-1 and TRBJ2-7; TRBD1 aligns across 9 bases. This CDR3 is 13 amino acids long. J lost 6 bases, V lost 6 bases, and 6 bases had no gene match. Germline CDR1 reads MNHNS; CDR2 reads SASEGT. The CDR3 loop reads CASRDRGPLEQYF. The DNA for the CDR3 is TGTGCCAGCAGGGACAGGGGCCCCCTCGAGCAGTACTTC.